This T cell receptor beta chain is drawn from a study of molecular identifiers for immune sequencing clone quantification. Study-level background: Sequencing covered four of five parts into which replicate RNA from about 20,000 or 100,000 naive CD8 cells was split.

Study-wide results and limits: Naive cells had under 1% of molecules in clones above 20 RNA copies, effectors over 99%.

This clonotype was detected ten times or more. Antigen specificity is unknown. From roughly 21,000 to 960,000 sorted cells, naive CD8 libraries were generated with 10%, 30% or 50% RNA. Using its own MiXCR run on the PCR reads, TCRdb lists one record per CDR3 protein. The data hold about 500,000 distinct CDR3 sequences, with over 20% observed a single time. This TCR came from a human donor in good health. Some libraries in this study had Jurkat cell RNA spiked in. Sequencing used naive CD8+ T cells from blood, with Jurkat cell RNA spiked in. The subset here: FACS-sorted CD8+CD4-CCR7+CD45RA+ naive T cells.

The CDR3 region has the DNA TGTGCCAGTAGCCAAGACAGGTATAGCAATCAGCCCCAGCATTTT. Its translation is CASSQDRYSNQPQHF. This rearrangement joins TRBV19 to TRBJ1-5; possible D gene TRBD1, 6 bases. The CDR3 covers 15 residues. Trimming pared 6 bases from V and 0 bases from J, leaving 12 bases between. Germline assignment: CDR1 LNHDA and CDR2 SQIVND (reference sequence).